These 32 T cell receptor beta chains originate from one sample sequenced in a study of cytomegalovirus exposure and HLA in healthy donors. Primers: 60 Vbeta forward and 13 Jbeta reverse. Assay used: immunoSEQ multiplex PCR; TCRdb lists only in-frame clones, some missing. The table records over 80,000 clones, roughly four fifths of them present only once. The sequencing sample was made of PBMCs. Source of these receptors: a young man in good health and CMV-seropositive.

The chain is built from TRBV5-1 and TRBJ1-2; 7 positions match TRBD1. The germline gives CDR1 SGHRS, CDR2 YFSETQ. The CDR3 loop spans 15 amino acids. The J segment lost 1 base and the V segment lost 4 bases, leaving 7 bases of the junction unmatched. The CDR3 spells CASSPEAGGNYGYTF. CDR3 coding DNA: TGCGCCAGCAGCCCGGAAGCAGGGGGTAACTATGGCTACACCTTC.

The gene calls are TRBV27 and TRBJ2-7; 9 nucleotides align to TRBD2. The ends lost 2 bases at V and 2 bases at J; junction bases unmatched: 4. Germline V CDR1 and CDR2: MNHEY, SMNVEV (reference sequence). CDR3 length: 15 amino acids. CDR3 amino acids: CASSLAGGSPYEQYF. In DNA form, the CDR3 reads TGTGCCAGCAGTTTAGCGGGAGGGTCCCCCTACGAGCAGTACTTC.

The chain uses TRBV14 and TRBJ2-5; perhaps TRBD1 as D (5 bases). The better agreement between TRBJ2-7 and the DNA end casts doubt on the J call. The CDR3 totals 14 residues. Germline CDR1 SGHDN, CDR2 FVKESK. For the CDR3, the DNA is TGTGCCAGCAGCCGGGGCCCAGGTTTCTACGAGCAGTACTTC. Translating gives CASSRGPGFYEQYF.

V gene TRBV28 combines with J gene TRBJ2-3; 12 bases map to TRBD2. Per the germline V gene, CDR1 is MDHEN and CDR2 is SYDVKM. V shed 7 bases, J shed 5 bases, and the junction held 7 bases outside the gene matches. The CDR3 is made up of 15 amino acids. CDR3 in amino acids: CASNFLAGGQDTQYF. CDR3 coding DNA: TGTGCCAGCAATTTTCTAGCGGGAGGGCAAGATACGCAGTATTTT.

V usage is TRBV5-6 and J usage is TRBJ1-3; unclear D gene. Trimming took 0 bases from V and 0 from J, leaving 10 bases between them. Looked up from germline, CDR1 is SGHDT and CDR2 is YYEEEE. This CDR3 has 16 amino acids. This chain's CDR3 is CASSLVDTRSGNTIYF. The CDR3 coding sequence is TGTGCCAGCAGCTTGGTCGACACCCGCTCTGGAAACACCATATATTTT.

The CDR3 region has the DNA TGTGCCAGCATCCCTAGCGGGAGGGCAGGGGATGAGCAGTTCTTC. Translation gives CASIPSGRAGDEQFF. The rearrangement links TRBV13 to TRBJ2-1; 12 nucleotides line up with TRBD2. Looked up from germline, CDR1 is PRHDT and CDR2 is FYEKMQ (reference sequence). The trim removed 7 bases at V and 8 bases at J, leaving 9 bases unmatched. This CDR3 has 15 residues.

The V call is TRBV28, the J call TRBJ2-1; TRBD1 matches 9 bases. V shed 4 bases, J shed 0 bases, and the junction held 1 base outside the gene matches. This CDR3 has 15 amino acids. CDR1 is MDHEN, CDR2 SYDVKM, per germline. The CDR3 sequence: CASSSTGGSYNEQFF. In DNA, the CDR3 is TGTGCCAGCAGTTCGACAGGGGGCTCCTACAATGAGCAGTTCTTC.

The chain joins TRBV19 to TRBJ2-2; 14 bases are a match to TRBD2. V shed 2 bases, J shed 3 bases, and the junction held 11 bases outside the gene matches. Germline-derived CDR1 and CDR2 are LNHDA and SQIVND (reference sequence). The CDR3 sequence is 20 residues long. The CDR3 loop reads CASSIHPGLAGEKDTGELFF. DNA for the CDR3: TGTGCCAGTAGTATACACCCGGGACTAGCGGGAGAAAAAGACACCGGGGAGCTGTTTTTT.

The V and J genes are TRBV7-8 and TRBJ2-7, with 8 bases matching TRBD2. With 1 base clipped from V and 6 bases from J, the junction kept 8 bases outside the gene matches. The CDR3 is made up of 15 amino acids. In germline, CDR1 is SGHVS, CDR2 FQNEAQ. CDR3 DNA sequence: TGTGCCAGCAGCTTAGGTCCGGGAGGGCCGATCGAGCAGTACTTC. Protein sequence: CASSLGPGGPIEQYF.

CDR3 DNA sequence: TGTGCCAGCAGTTTCGGGGACAGCCCCTACGAGCAGTACTTC. This codes for CASSFGDSPYEQYF. The rearrangement joins TRBV28 to TRBJ2-7, with 7 bases that match TRBD1. CDR1 is MDHEN and CDR2 is SYDVKM in the germline V gene. There are 14 residues in the CDR3. V lost 3 bases, J lost 2 bases, and 4 bases stayed unmatched.

V usage is TRBV19 and J usage is TRBJ1-2; D may be TRBD1 (6 bases). Germline values: CDR1 LNHDA, CDR2 SQIVND (reference sequence). V was clipped by 1 base and J by 8 bases, with 14 bases between them. The CDR3 is 14 residues long. CDR3: CASSIVTRGEGYTF. DNA for the CDR3: TGTGCCAGTAGTATAGTAACCAGGGGAGAAGGCTACACCTTC. The full variable domain, in which reference TRBV19 and TRBJ1-2 provide the parts outside the CDR3, is DGGITQSPKYLFRKEGQNVTLSCEQNLNHDAMYWYRQDPGQGLRLIYYSQIVNDFQKGDIAEGYSVSREKKESFPLTVTSAQKNPTAFYLCASSIVTRGEGYTFGSGTRLTVV.

The chain employs TRBV7-2 and TRBJ1-3; D ambiguous. The germline gives CDR1 SGHTA, CDR2 FQGNSA. With 5 bases removed from V and 0 bases from J, the gap between germline ends came to 20 bases. The CDR3 covers 18 residues. The CDR3 coding sequence is TGTGCCAGCAGCCTGCCGGGCGGGATTTCTTACTCTGGAAACACCATATATTTT. It translates to CASSLPGGISYSGNTIYF.

This CDR3 is CASSPSMRLAGQETQYF. CDR3 sequence (DNA): TGTGCCAGCAGCCCCTCGATGAGACTAGCGGGACAAGAGACCCAGTACTTC. J is TRBJ2-5 and V is TRBV7-6; 11 bases fit TRBD2. The CDR3 has 17 residues. V lost 5 bases to trimming and J lost 2 bases; unmatched junction nucleotides: 10. Looked up from germline, CDR1 is SGHVS and CDR2 is FNYEAQ.

The chain is built from TRBV16 and TRBJ2-7; D gene uncertain. Germline V CDR1 and CDR2: KGHSY, FQNENV. V shed 5 bases and J shed 0 bases, with 11 bases lying between them. This CDR3 is built from 14 residues. The CDR3 loop reads CASSSNFVSYEQYF. CDR3 nucleotides: TGTGCCAGCAGCTCGAACTTCGTCTCCTACGAGCAGTACTTC.

The table lists this clone with a few counts. The chain links TRBV4-3 to TRBJ1-1; maybe TRBD1 (5 bases). Per germline, CDR1 LGHNA and CDR2 YSLEER. Trimming removed 3 bases at V and 4 bases at J, with 18 bases between. The CDR3 loop spans 16 amino acids. CDR3 sequence reads: CASSQAKVGGITEAFF. The CDR3 DNA reads TGCGCCAGCAGCCAGGCGAAGGTTGGGGGGATCACTGAAGCTTTCTTT.

This clone was counted many times. Germline and junction disagree at one end, which may indicate a read error. V usage is TRBV4-3 and J usage is TRBJ2-6; no clear D. There are 15 residues in the CDR3. Looked up from germline, CDR1 is LGHNA and CDR2 is YSLEER. The CDR3 DNA is TGCGCCAGCAGCAAAGATCTTAAAGGGGCCAACGTCCTGACTTTC. Translation gives CASSKDLKGANVLTF.

The V and J genes are TRBV7-2 and TRBJ2-7; 8 bases line up with TRBD1. Trimming took 5 bases from V and 4 from J; bases not matched to a gene: 4. Germline V gene data show CDR1 as SGHTA and CDR2 as FQGNSA. The CDR3 totals 13 residues. The CDR3 DNA is TGTGCCAGCAGCGACAGGGGACATTACGAGCAGTACTTC. This codes for CASSDRGHYEQYF.

This chain uses TRBV11-2 with TRBJ2-2; the D is unclear. The CDR3 is 16 residues long. Looked up from germline, CDR1 is SGHAT and CDR2 is FQNNGV. With 0 bases removed from V and 6 bases from J, the gap between germline ends came to 14 bases. The CDR3 nucleotides read TGTGCCAGCAGCTTAGACTCCCAGTATTTATCCGGGGAGCTGTTTTTT. Translated, it gives CASSLDSQYLSGELFF.

The CDR3 loop reads CASSLDPTSGREERYNEQFF. The CDR3 DNA reads TGTGCCAGCAGCTTAGACCCCACTAGCGGGAGGGAGGAACGTTACAATGAGCAGTTCTTC. The chain carries TRBV11-2 and TRBJ2-1; 13 bases map to TRBD2. CDR1 is SGHAT, CDR2 FQNNGV, per germline. The CDR3 contains 20 residues. J gave up 4 bases and V 0 bases, and 12 bases lay outside the gene matches. The full variable domain, with the rest looked up from reference TRBV11-2 and TRBJ2-1, is EAGVAQSPRYKIIEKRQSVAFWCNPISGHATLYWYQQILGQGPKLLIQFQNNGVVDDSQLPKDRFSAERLKGVDSTLKIQPAKLEDSAVYLCASSLDPTSGREERYNEQFFGPGTRLTVL.

J is TRBJ1-2 and V is TRBV7-8; D is perhaps TRBD1 (5 bases). The CDR3 loop spans 15 amino acids. CDR1 SGHVS and CDR2 FQNEAQ come from the germline V gene. V dropped 5 bases and J dropped 2 bases, with 15 bases sitting between them. The CDR3 protein is CASSLDTRGNYGYTF. CDR3 DNA sequence: TGTGCCAGCAGCCTCGACACCCGGGGGAACTATGGCTACACCTTC. Full variable domain (missing parts from reference TRBV7-8 and TRBJ1-2): GAGVSQSPRYKVAKRGQDVALRCDPISGHVSLFWYQQALGQGPEFLTYFQNEAQLDKSGLPSDRFFAERPEGSVSTLKIQRTQQEDSAVYLCASSLDTRGNYGYTFGSGTRLTVV.

V usage is TRBV5-1 and J usage is TRBJ1-6; D uncertain. Per the germline V gene, CDR1 is SGHRS and CDR2 is YFSETQ. The CDR3 extends over 14 amino acids. V dropped 2 bases and J dropped 7 bases, with 10 bases sitting between them. CDR3 sequence: CASSFEIYNSPLHF. The CDR3 bases are TGCGCCAGCAGCTTCGAGATTTACAATTCACCCCTCCACTTT.

The table lists this clone with a few counts. This chain connects TRBV10-3 to TRBJ2-7, with D possibly being TRBD2 (6 bases). This CDR3 has 14 amino acids. In germline, CDR1 is ENHRY, CDR2 SYGVKD. Trimming took 0 bases from V and 3 from J, leaving 9 bases between them. CDR3 coding DNA: TGTGCCATCAGTGAGTCGGGAGGATTCTACGAGCAGTACTTC. Translating it yields CAISESGGFYEQYF.

This clone turned up a few times. The gene calls are TRBV6-5 and TRBJ2-7, with 8 positions matching TRBD2. The CDR3 has 14 residues. The germline V gene has CDR1 MNHEY and CDR2 SVGAGI. Trimming removed 9 bases from V and 4 bases from J; junction bases left unmatched: 11. CDR3 DNA sequence: TGTGCCAGTCGTCGGGGTAGCGGGATTTACGAGCAGTACTTC. Amino acid sequence: CASRRGSGIYEQYF.

The rearrangement joins TRBV27 to TRBJ2-2; 11 nucleotides align to TRBD2. Germline lookup yields CDR1 MNHEY and CDR2 SMNVEV (reference sequence). This CDR3 is 16 amino acids long. V lost 1 base, J lost 7 bases, and 5 bases stayed unmatched. The CDR3 DNA reads TGTGCCAGCAGTTTATTTAGCGGGAGGGCCCTCGGGGAGCTGTTTTTT. The encoded protein is CASSLFSGRALGELFF.

The gene calls are TRBV11-2 and TRBJ1-2; 7 bases align to TRBD1. CDR3 size: 15 residues. J was trimmed by 3 bases and V by 0 bases; bases with no gene match: 4. CDR1 is SGHAT and CDR2 is FQNNGV in the germline V gene. The CDR3 coding sequence is TGTGCCAGCAGCTTAGATCGACAGGGCCACTATGGCTACACCTTC. Its protein product is CASSLDRQGHYGYTF.

The rearrangement uses TRBV30 and TRBJ2-1, with a possible D match to TRBD2 (5 bases). The germline gives CDR1 GTSNPN, CDR2 SVGIG (reference sequence). V was clipped by 2 bases and J by 3 bases, with 17 bases between them. This CDR3 has 16 residues. CDR3 nucleotide sequence: TGTGCCTGGAGTCTGACCTCGGAGCGGAACTACAATGAGCAGTTCTTC. The encoded protein is CAWSLTSERNYNEQFF.

The gene calls are TRBV28 and TRBJ1-2; TRBD1 matches 7 bases. The trim removed 2 bases at V and 2 bases at J, leaving 5 bases unmatched. Germline V CDR1 and CDR2: MDHEN, SYDVKM. This CDR3 is built from 15 residues. DNA for the CDR3: TGTGCCAGCAGTTTAGCGGACAGGAGGAACTATGGCTACACCTTC. Translating it yields CASSLADRRNYGYTF.

The CDR3 coding sequence is TGTGCCAGCAGCTTAGGAAACTCCGTCGAGCAGTACTTC. Translation: CASSLGNSVEQYF. The gene calls are TRBV7-2 and TRBJ2-7; D ambiguous. The V end lost 1 base, the J end lost 6 bases, and 10 bases lay between the germline ends. The CDR3 has 13 residues. In germline, CDR1 is SGHTA, CDR2 FQGNSA.

The CDR3 loop reads CASSESGGAFFEQYF. CDR3 DNA: TGCGCCAGCAGTGAGTCGGGAGGGGCCTTCTTCGAGCAGTACTTC. The chain recombines TRBV10-2 with TRBJ2-7, with TRBD2 matching over 7 bases. V gave up 0 bases and J gave up 6 bases; unmatched junction bases: 8. Germline CDR1 and CDR2: WSHSY and SAAADI. The CDR3 length is 15 residues.

The chain joins TRBV29-1 to TRBJ2-1; 13 bases line up with TRBD2. CDR1 is SQVTM, CDR2 ANQGSEA, per germline. The V segment lost 4 bases and the J segment 0 bases; nucleotides outside the gene matches: 6. CDR3 length: 17 residues. The CDR3 reads CSVVGLAGTSSYNEQFF. The CDR3 nucleotides read TGCAGCGTTGTGGGACTAGCGGGAACCAGCTCCTACAATGAGCAGTTCTTC.

On this clone: The conserved phenylalanine or tryptophan is not found at the CDR3 terminus, so this likely reflects a read error. This chain connects TRBV14 to TRBJ2-7; tentatively, D is TRBD2 (5 bases). Germline-derived CDR1 and CDR2 are SGHDN and FVKESK. V gave up 4 bases and J gave up 2 bases, with 9 bases separating them. The CDR3 is 13 residues long. This chain's CDR3 is CASSPGSTYEQYL. The CDR3 region has the DNA TGTGCCAGCAGCCCGGGGAGCACCTACGAGCAGTACCTC.

J is TRBJ1-2 and V is TRBV30; TRBD1 agrees at 8 bases. The J segment lost 4 bases and the V segment lost 3 bases, leaving 10 bases of the junction unmatched. CDR1 and CDR2 (germline): GTSNPN, SVGIG (reference sequence). This CDR3 has 15 amino acids. The CDR3 loop is CAWSLRQGRLYGYTF. The CDR3 DNA sequence: TGTGCCTGGAGCTTACGACAGGGGAGACTCTATGGCTACACCTTC.